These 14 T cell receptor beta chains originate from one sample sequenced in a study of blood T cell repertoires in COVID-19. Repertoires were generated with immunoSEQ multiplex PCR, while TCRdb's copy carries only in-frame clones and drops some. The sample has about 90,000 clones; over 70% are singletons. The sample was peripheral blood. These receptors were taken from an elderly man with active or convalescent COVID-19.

In DNA, the CDR3 is TGTGCCATCATGGAGACCCTAAACACCGGGGAGCTGTTTTTT. Protein product: CAIMETLNTGELFF. This chain connects TRBV10-3 to TRBJ2-2; D not resolved. The CDR3 has 14 residues. CDR1 ENHRY and CDR2 SYGVKD come from the germline V gene. V lost 7 bases and J 2 bases, leaving 11 bases between the germline ends.

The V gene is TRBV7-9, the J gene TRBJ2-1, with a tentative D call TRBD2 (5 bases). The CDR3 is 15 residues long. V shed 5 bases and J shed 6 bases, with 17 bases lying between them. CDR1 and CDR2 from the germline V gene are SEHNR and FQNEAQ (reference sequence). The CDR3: CASSLSGDRGNEQFF. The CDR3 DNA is TGTGCCAGCAGCCTAAGTGGGGATCGGGGCAATGAGCAGTTCTTC.

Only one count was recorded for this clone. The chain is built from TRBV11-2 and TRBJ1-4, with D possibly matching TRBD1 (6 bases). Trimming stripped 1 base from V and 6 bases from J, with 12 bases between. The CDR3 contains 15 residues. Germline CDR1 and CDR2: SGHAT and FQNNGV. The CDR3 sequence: CASSLVGASDEKLFF. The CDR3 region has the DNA TGTGCCAGCAGCTTAGTGGGGGCATCGGATGAAAAACTGTTTTTT. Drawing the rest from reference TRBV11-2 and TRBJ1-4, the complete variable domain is EAGVAQSPRYKIIEKRQSVAFWCNPISGHATLYWYQQILGQGPKLLIQFQNNGVVDDSQLPKDRFSAERLKGVDSTLKIQPAKLEDSAVYLCASSLVGASDEKLFFGSGTQLSVL.

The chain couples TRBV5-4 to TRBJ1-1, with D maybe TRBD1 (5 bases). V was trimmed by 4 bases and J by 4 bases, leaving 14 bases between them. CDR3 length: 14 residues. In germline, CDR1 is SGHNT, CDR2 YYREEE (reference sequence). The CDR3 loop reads CASSHQGKLTEAFF. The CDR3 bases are TGTGCCAGCAGCCATCAGGGAAAACTCACTGAAGCTTTCTTT.

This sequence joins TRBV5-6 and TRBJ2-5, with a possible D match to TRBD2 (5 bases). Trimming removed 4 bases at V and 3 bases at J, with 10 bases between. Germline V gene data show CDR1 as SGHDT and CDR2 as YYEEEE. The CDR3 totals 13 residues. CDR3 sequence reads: CASSPGVKETQYF. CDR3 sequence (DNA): TGTGCCAGCAGCCCCGGGGTAAAAGAGACCCAGTACTTC.

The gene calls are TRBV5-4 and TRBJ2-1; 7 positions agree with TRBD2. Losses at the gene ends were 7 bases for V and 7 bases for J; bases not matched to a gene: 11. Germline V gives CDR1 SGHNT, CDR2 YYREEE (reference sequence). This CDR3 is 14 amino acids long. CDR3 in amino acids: CASPSRSGGNEQFF. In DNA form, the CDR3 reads TGTGCCAGCCCCTCCAGGTCCGGGGGGAATGAGCAGTTCTTC.

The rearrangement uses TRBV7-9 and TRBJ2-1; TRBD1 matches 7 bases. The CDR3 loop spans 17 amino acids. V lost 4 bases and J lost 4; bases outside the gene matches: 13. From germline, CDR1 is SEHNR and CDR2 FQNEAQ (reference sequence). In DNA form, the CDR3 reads TGTGCCAGCAGCTCCCCGGGGTTCACGACAGGGTACAATGAGCAGTTCTTC. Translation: CASSSPGFTTGYNEQFF.

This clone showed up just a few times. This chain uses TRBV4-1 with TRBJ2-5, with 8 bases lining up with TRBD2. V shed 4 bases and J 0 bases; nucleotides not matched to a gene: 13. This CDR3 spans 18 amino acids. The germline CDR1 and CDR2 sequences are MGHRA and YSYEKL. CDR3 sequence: CASSPGLRGAPYQETQYF. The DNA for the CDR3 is TGCGCCAGCAGCCCTGGGCTGCGGGGGGCACCTTACCAAGAGACCCAGTACTTC.

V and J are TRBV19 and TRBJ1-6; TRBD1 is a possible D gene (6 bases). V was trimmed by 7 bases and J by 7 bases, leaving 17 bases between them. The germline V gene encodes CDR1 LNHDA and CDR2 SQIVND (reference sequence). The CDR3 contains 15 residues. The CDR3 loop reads CASKKGGGINSPLHF. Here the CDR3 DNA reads TGTGCCAGTAAAAAGGGGGGGGGAATAAATTCACCCCTCCACTTT.

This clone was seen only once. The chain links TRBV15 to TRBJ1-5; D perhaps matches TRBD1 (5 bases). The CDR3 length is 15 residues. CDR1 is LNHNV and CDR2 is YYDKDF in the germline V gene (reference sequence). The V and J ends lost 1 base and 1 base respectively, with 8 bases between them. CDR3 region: CATSRAGLSNQPQHF. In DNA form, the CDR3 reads TGTGCCACCAGCAGAGCAGGGCTGAGCAATCAGCCCCAGCATTTT. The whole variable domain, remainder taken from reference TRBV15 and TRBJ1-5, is DAMVIQNPRYQVTQFGKPVTLSCSQTLNHNVMYWYQQKSSQAPKLLFHYYDKDFNNEADTPDNFQSRRPNTSFCFLDIRSPGLGDTAMYLCATSRAGLSNQPQHFGDGTRLSIL.

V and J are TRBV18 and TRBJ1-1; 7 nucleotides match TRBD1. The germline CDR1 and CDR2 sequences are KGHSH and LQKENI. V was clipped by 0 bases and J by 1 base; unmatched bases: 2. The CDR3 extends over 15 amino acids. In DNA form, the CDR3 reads TGTGCCAGCTCACCACCGGGACAGAGGAACACTGAAGCTTTCTTT. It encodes CASSPPGQRNTEAFF.

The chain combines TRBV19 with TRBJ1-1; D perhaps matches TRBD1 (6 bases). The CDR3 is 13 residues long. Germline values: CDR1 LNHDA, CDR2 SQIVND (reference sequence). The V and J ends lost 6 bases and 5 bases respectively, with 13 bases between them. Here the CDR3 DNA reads TGTGCCAGTAGGCAGGGGTTCGAAACTGAAGCTTTCTTT. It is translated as CASRQGFETEAFF.

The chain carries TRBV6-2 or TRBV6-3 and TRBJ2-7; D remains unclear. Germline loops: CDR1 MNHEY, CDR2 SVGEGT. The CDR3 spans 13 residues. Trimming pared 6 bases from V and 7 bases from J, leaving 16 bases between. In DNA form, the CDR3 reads TGTGCCAGCAGCCCATTGGTCAGTCGAGAGCAGTACTTC. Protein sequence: CASSPLVSREQYF.

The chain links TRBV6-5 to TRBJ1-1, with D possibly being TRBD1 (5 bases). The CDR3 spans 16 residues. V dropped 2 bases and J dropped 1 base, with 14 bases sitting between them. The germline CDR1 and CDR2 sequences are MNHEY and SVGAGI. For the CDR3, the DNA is TGTGCCAGCAGTTACGGGCACCCTAGGGGGAACACTGAAGCTTTCTTT. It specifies CASSYGHPRGNTEAFF.